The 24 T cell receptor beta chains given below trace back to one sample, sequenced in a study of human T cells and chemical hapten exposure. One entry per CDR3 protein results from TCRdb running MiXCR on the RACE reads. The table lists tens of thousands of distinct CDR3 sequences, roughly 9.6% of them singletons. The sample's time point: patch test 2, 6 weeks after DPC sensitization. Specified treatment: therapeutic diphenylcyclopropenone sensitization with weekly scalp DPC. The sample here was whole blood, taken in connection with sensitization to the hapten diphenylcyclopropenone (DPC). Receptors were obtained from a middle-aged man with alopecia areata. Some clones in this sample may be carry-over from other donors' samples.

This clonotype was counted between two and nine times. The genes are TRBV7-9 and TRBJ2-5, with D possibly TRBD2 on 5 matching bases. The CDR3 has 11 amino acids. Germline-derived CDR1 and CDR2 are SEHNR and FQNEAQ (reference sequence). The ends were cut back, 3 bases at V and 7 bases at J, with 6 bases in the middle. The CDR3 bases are TGTGCCAGCAGCTTGGAGGTGACCCAGTACTTC. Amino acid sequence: CASSLEVTQYF.

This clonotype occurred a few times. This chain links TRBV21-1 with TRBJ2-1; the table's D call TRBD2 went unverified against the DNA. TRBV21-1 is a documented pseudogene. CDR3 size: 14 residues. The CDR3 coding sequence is TGTGCCAGCAGCCTAGCGTTTAATGGGGATGAGCAGTTCTTC. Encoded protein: CASSLAFNGDEQFF.

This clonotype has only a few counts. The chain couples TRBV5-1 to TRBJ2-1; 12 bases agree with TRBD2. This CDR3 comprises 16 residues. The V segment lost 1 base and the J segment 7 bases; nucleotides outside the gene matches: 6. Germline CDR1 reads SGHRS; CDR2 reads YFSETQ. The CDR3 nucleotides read TGCGCCAGCAGCTTGTCGGTGCTAGCGGGAGGGAATGAGCAGTTCTTC. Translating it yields CASSLSVLAGGNEQFF.

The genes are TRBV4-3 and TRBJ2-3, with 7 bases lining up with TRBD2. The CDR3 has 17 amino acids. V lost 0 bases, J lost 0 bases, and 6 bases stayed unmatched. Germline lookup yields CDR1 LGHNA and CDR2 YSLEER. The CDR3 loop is CASSQDPSGASTDTQYF. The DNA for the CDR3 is TGCGCCAGCAGCCAAGACCCGAGCGGGGCTAGCACAGATACGCAGTATTTT.

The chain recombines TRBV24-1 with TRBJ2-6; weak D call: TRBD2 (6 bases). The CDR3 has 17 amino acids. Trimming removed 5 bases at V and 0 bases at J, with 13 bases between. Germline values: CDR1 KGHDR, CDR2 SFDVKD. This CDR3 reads CATSAGTLTSGANVLTF. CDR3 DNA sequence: TGTGCCACCAGTGCCGGGACTTTAACCTCTGGGGCCAACGTCCTGACTTTC.

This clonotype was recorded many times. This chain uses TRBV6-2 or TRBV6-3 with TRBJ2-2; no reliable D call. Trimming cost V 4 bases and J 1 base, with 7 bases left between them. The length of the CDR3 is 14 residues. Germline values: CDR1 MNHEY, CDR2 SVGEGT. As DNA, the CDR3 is TGTGCCAGCAGTTTGAGCAAGAACACCGGGGAGCTGTTTTTT. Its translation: CASSLSKNTGELFF.

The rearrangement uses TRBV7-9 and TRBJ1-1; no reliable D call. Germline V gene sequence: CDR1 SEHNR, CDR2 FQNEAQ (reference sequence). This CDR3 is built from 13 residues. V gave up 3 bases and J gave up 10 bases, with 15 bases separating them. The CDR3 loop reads CASSLDTGSVAFF. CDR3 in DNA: TGTGCCAGCAGCTTGGATACGGGAAGTGTAGCTTTCTTT.

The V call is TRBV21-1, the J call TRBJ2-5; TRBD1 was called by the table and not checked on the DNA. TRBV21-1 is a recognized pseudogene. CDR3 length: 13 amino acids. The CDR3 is CASSWTGGETQYF. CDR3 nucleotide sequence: TGTGCCAGCAGCTGGACAGGGGGAGAGACCCAGTACTTC.

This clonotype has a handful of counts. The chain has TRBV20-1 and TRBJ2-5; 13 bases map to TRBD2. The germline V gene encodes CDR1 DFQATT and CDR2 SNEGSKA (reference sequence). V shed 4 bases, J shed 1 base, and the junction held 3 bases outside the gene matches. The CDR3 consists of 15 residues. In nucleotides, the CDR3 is TGCAGTGCTATACTAGCGGGAGGGGTCCAAGAGACCCAGTACTTC. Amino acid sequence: CSAILAGGVQETQYF.

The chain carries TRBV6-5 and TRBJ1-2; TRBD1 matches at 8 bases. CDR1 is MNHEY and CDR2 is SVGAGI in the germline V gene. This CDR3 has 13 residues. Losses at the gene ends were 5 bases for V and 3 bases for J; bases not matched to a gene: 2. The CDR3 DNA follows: TGTGCCAGCAGTCCAGGGGGCGACTATGGCTACACCTTC. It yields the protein CASSPGGDYGYTF.

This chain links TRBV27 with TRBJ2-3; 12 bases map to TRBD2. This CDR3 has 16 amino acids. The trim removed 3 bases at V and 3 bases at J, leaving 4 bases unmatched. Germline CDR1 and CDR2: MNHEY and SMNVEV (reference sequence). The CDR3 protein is CASSFLTSGRTDTQYF. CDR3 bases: TGTGCCAGCAGTTTCCTGACTAGCGGGAGAACAGATACGCAGTATTTT.

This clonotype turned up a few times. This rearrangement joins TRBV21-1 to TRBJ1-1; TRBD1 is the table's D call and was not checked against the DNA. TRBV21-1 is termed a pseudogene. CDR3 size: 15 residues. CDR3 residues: CASSRWDRVGTEAFF. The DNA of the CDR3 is TGTGCCAGCAGCAGATGGGACAGGGTGGGCACTGAAGCTTTCTTT.

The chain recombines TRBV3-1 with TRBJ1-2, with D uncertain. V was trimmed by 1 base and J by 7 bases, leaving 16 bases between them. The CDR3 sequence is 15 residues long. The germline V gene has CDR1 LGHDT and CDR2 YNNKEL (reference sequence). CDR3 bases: TGTGCCAGCAGCCAAGGGTTCGGGCCGCCGGGTGGCTACACCTTC. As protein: CASSQGFGPPGGYTF.

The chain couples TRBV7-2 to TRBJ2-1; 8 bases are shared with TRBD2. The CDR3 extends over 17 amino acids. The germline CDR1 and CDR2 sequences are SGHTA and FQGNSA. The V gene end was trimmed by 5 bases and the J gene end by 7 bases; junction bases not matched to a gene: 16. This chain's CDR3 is CASSPRIPGLVSNEQFF. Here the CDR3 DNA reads TGTGCCAGCAGCCCCCGGATACCGGGACTAGTTAGTAATGAGCAGTTCTTC.

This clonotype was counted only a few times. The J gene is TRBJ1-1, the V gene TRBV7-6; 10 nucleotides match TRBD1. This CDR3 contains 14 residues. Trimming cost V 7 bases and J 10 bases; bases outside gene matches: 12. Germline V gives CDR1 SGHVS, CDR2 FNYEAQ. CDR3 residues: CASIETGGIERAFF. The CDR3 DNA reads TGTGCCAGCATCGAGACAGGGGGCATCGAGAGAGCTTTCTTT.

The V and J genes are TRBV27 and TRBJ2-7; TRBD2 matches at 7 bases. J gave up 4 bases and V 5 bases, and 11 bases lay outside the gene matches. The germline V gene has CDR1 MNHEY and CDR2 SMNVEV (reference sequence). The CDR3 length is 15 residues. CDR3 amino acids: CASSPGTSVSYEQYF. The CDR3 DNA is TGTGCCAGCAGTCCCGGAACTAGCGTTTCATACGAGCAGTACTTC.

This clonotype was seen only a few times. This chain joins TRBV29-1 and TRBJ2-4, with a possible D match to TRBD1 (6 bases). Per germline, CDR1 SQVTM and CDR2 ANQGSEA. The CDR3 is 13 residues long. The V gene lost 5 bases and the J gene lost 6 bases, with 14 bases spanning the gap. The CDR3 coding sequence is TGCAGCGTTCTTTACAGGGTGGGAAACATTCAGTACTTC. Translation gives CSVLYRVGNIQYF.

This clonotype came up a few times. CDR3 amino acids: CSVVIGGMGNSPLHF. The CDR3 DNA reads TGCAGCGTTGTTATTGGGGGGATGGGTAATTCACCCCTCCACTTT. The gene calls are TRBV29-1 and TRBJ1-6, with D possibly being TRBD1 (5 bases). CDR1 is SQVTM and CDR2 is ANQGSEA in the germline V gene. V was clipped by 4 bases and J by 6 bases, with 16 bases between them. The CDR3 has 15 residues.

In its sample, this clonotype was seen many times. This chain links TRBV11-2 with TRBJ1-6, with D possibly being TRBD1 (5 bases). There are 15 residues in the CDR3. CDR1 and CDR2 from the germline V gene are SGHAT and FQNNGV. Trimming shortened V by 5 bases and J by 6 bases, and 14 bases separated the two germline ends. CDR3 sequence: CASSPTGPVNSPLHF. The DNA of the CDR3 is TGTGCCAGCAGCCCCACGGGACCTGTTAATTCACCCCTCCACTTT.

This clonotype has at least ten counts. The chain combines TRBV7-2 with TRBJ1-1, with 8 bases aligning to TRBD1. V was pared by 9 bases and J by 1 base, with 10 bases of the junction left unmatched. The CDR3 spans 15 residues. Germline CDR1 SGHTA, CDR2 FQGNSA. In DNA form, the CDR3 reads TGTGCCAGTATGGCGACAGGGGCTACGAACACTGAAGCTTTCTTT. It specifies CASMATGATNTEAFF.

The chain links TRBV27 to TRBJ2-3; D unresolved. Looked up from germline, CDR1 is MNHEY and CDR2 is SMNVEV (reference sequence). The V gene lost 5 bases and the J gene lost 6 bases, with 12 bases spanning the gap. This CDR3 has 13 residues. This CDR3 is CASSKTRSDTQYF. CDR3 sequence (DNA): TGTGCCAGCAGTAAGACTCGCTCGGATACGCAGTATTTT.

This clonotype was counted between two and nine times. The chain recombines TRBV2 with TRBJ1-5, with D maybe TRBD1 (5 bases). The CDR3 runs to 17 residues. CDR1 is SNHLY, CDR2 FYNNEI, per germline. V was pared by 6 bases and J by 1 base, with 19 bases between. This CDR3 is CASRNSQGGLSNQPQHF. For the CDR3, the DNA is TGTGCCAGCAGAAACTCCCAGGGTGGGCTAAGCAATCAGCCCCAGCATTTT.

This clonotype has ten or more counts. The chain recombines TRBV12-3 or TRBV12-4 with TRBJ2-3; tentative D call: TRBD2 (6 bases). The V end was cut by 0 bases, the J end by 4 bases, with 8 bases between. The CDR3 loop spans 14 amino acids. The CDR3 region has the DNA TGTGCCAGCAGTTTAGCGGGAGGCGCAGATACGCAGTATTTT. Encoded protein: CASSLAGGADTQYF.

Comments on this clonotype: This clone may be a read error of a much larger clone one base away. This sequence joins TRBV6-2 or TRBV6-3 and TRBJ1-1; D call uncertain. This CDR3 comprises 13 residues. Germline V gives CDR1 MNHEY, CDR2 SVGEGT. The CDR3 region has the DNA TGTGCCGGCAGTTACTATCTGAACACTGAAGCTTTCTTT. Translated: CAGSYYLNTEAFF.